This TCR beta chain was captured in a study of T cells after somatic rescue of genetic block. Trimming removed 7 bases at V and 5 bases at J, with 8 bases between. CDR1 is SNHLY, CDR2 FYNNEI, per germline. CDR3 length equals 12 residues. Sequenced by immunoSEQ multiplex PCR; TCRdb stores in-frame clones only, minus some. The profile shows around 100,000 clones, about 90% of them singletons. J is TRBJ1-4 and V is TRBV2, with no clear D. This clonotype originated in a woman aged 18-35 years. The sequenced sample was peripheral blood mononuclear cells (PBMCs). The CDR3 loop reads CASNRQNEKLFF. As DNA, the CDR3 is TGTGCCAGCAACCGGCAGAATGAAAAACTGTTTTTT.